The rows below give T cell receptor beta chains drawn from one sample of a study of T cell responses to AZD1222 COVID-19 vaccine. Clones were read by immunoSEQ multiplex PCR, and TCRdb kept only the in-frame ones, dropping some. Here the sample spans 160,000 or so clones, roughly 90% being singletons. Material: peripheral blood, obtained 28 days after the second AZD1222 dose. The receptors stem from an adult who received the AZD1222 COVID-19 vaccine. Both conserved end residues are part of each CDR3. The order of the fields is D gene, J gene, clone size, V gene, CDR3 DNA, CDR3 protein. The D gene is left open where the match is weak. Some rows mark clone size as missing; the rest say once, few, many or name a class of expanded clone.

d_gene: NA
j_gene: TRBJ1-1
abundance: NA
v_gene: TRBV7-9
CDR3nt: TGTGCCAGCAGCTTAGCGGGTCAGACGGGCACTGAAGCTTTCTTT
CDR3aa: CASSLAGQTGTEAFF

d_gene: NA
j_gene: TRBJ1-4
abundance: NA
v_gene: TRBV9
CDR3nt: TGTGCCAGCAGCGTCCAGGAGGGACGGCCTAATGAAAAACTGTTTTTT
CDR3aa: CASSVQEGRPNEKLFF

d_gene: NA
j_gene: TRBJ2-7
abundance: NA
v_gene: TRBV12-3/TRBV12-4
CDR3nt: TGTGCCAGCAGTAACCACCCCTACGAGCAGTACTTC
CDR3aa: CASSNHPYEQYF

d_gene: NA
j_gene: TRBJ2-5
abundance: NA
v_gene: TRBV18
CDR3nt: TGTGCCAGCTCGCAGGCAGGATCGGAGACCCAGTACTTC
CDR3aa: CASSQAGSETQYF

d_gene: NA
j_gene: TRBJ1-2
abundance: once
v_gene: TRBV18
CDR3nt: TGTGCCAGCTCACCAACGGTGGCAGAAGCTGGCTACACCTTC
CDR3aa: CASSPTVAEAGYTF

d_gene: NA
j_gene: TRBJ1-1
abundance: NA
v_gene: TRBV19
CDR3nt: TGTGCCAGTAGTATGCGGGGAGGTGACGCTGAAGCTTTCTTT
CDR3aa: CASSMRGGDAEAFF

d_gene: TRBD1
j_gene: TRBJ1-2
abundance: NA
v_gene: TRBV6-5
CDR3nt: TGTGCCAGCAGACAGGGACAGGCTTATGGCTACACCTTC
CDR3aa: CASRQGQAYGYTF

d_gene: NA
j_gene: TRBJ1-1
abundance: NA
v_gene: TRBV7-9
CDR3nt: TGTGCCAGCAGCTTAGAGGTGTCGGGGGGCACTGAAGCTTTCTTT
CDR3aa: CASSLEVSGGTEAFF

d_gene: NA
j_gene: TRBJ2-1
abundance: NA
v_gene: TRBV11-1
CDR3nt: TGTGCCAGCAGCCCAGGGTCGGCAGGGATCAATGAGCAGTTCTTC
CDR3aa: CASSPGSAGINEQFF

d_gene: TRBD1
j_gene: TRBJ1-1
abundance: NA
v_gene: TRBV5-1
CDR3nt: TGCGCCAGCAGCTTGGGACAGGGTTACACTGAAGCTTTCTTT
CDR3aa: CASSLGQGYTEAFF

d_gene: NA
j_gene: TRBJ1-1
abundance: NA
v_gene: TRBV7-6
CDR3nt: TGTGCCAGCAGCCCCCGTCTCAGCATGAACACTGAAGCTTTCTTT
CDR3aa: CASSPRLSMNTEAFF

d_gene: TRBD2
j_gene: TRBJ2-3
abundance: NA
v_gene: TRBV4-2
CDR3nt: TGTGCCAGCAGGATAGCGGGAGGATCAACAGATACGCAGTATTTT
CDR3aa: CASRIAGGSTDTQYF

d_gene: TRBD1
j_gene: TRBJ1-1
abundance: NA
v_gene: TRBV5-4
CDR3nt: TGTGCCAGCAGCCATTCGACAGGGGTCCAGGGGAAGGCTTTCTTT
CDR3aa: CASSHSTGVQGKAFF

d_gene: NA
j_gene: TRBJ1-4
abundance: NA
v_gene: TRBV6-5
CDR3nt: TGTGCCAGCAGTTATTCCAGGGGAGGTGAAAAACTGTTTTTT
CDR3aa: CASSYSRGGEKLFF

d_gene: TRBD2
j_gene: TRBJ2-1
abundance: NA
v_gene: TRBV5-4
CDR3nt: TGTGCCAGCAGCTTGGTTACTAGCGGGAGGGCCAATGAGCAGTTCTTC
CDR3aa: CASSLVTSGRANEQFF

d_gene: NA
j_gene: TRBJ1-2
abundance: NA
v_gene: TRBV28
CDR3nt: TGTGCCAGCAGTTTATCCAGGGACTATGGCTACACCTTC
CDR3aa: CASSLSRDYGYTF

d_gene: NA
j_gene: TRBJ1-2
abundance: NA
v_gene: TRBV10-3
CDR3nt: TGTGCCATCAGTGAGTCGATGGATGGCTACACCTTC
CDR3aa: CAISESMDGYTF

d_gene: NA
j_gene: TRBJ2-7
abundance: NA
v_gene: TRBV9
CDR3nt: TGTGCCAGCAGCGTGACGGCGGGGGAGCAGTACTTC
CDR3aa: CASSVTAGEQYF

d_gene: TRBD1
j_gene: TRBJ1-5
abundance: once
v_gene: TRBV7-8
CDR3nt: TGTGCCAGCAGCCAAACAGGGGCGTCTTTGTCCCAGCATTTT
CDR3aa: CASSQTGASLSQHF

d_gene: NA
j_gene: TRBJ2-7
abundance: NA
v_gene: TRBV28
CDR3nt: TGTGCCAGCAGTTTAGACTATCCCTCCGAGCAGTACTTC
CDR3aa: CASSLDYPSEQYF

d_gene: TRBD1
j_gene: TRBJ1-1
abundance: once
v_gene: TRBV11-3
CDR3nt: TGTGCCAGCAGCTTAACGGGACAGGGGAACACTGAAGCTTTCTTT
CDR3aa: CASSLTGQGNTEAFF

d_gene: TRBD2
j_gene: TRBJ2-3
abundance: NA
v_gene: TRBV29-1
CDR3nt: TGCAGCGTTGAGGGGACTAGTGGGAGCACAGATACGCAGTATTTT
CDR3aa: CSVEGTSGSTDTQYF

d_gene: NA
j_gene: TRBJ2-3
abundance: NA
v_gene: TRBV19
CDR3nt: TGTGCCAGTAGCCTTGGTGGGGCGCAGTATTTT
CDR3aa: CASSLGGAQYF

d_gene: TRBD1
j_gene: TRBJ2-7
abundance: NA
v_gene: TRBV18
CDR3nt: TGTGCCAGCTCAAGGACAGGGATCAACTACGAGCAGTACTTC
CDR3aa: CASSRTGINYEQYF

d_gene: NA
j_gene: TRBJ2-5
abundance: once
v_gene: TRBV7-9
CDR3nt: TGTGCCAGCAGCTCAACTGACCACCAAGAGACCCAGTACTTC
CDR3aa: CASSSTDHQETQYF

d_gene: TRBD2
j_gene: TRBJ2-5
abundance: NA
v_gene: TRBV28
CDR3nt: TGTGCCAGCAGTCTAGACTCAGCGGGAGGAAAGACCCAGTACTTC
CDR3aa: CASSLDSAGGKTQYF

d_gene: NA
j_gene: TRBJ1-1
abundance: NA
v_gene: TRBV11-1
CDR3nt: TGTGCCAGCAGCTTAGAGAAGGGAATGACTGAAGCTTTCTTT
CDR3aa: CASSLEKGMTEAFF

d_gene: TRBD1
j_gene: TRBJ1-1
abundance: NA
v_gene: TRBV18
CDR3nt: TGTGCCAGCTCGTCGGGACAGGACACTGAAGCTTTCTTT
CDR3aa: CASSSGQDTEAFF

d_gene: TRBD1
j_gene: TRBJ2-7
abundance: once
v_gene: TRBV2
CDR3nt: TGTGCCAGCAGTGAAGCGACAGGGGTCTACGAGCAGTACTTC
CDR3aa: CASSEATGVYEQYF

d_gene: TRBD1
j_gene: TRBJ1-5
abundance: NA
v_gene: TRBV28
CDR3nt: TGTGCCCACCCACTCGGACAGGGGGCTAATCAGCCCCAGCATTTT
CDR3aa: CAHPLGQGANQPQHF

d_gene: NA
j_gene: TRBJ1-4
abundance: once
v_gene: TRBV10-3
CDR3nt: TGTGCCATCAGTGATCGAGACTCGGTAGCAACTAATGAAAAACTGTTTTTT
CDR3aa: CAISDRDSVATNEKLFF

d_gene: NA
j_gene: TRBJ2-3
abundance: NA
v_gene: TRBV9
CDR3nt: TGTGCCAGCAGCGTAGTCCCGGAGTCGCAGTATTTT
CDR3aa: CASSVVPESQYF

d_gene: NA
j_gene: TRBJ1-6
abundance: NA
v_gene: TRBV19
CDR3nt: TGTGCCAGTACCACAGGGACCAATTCACCCCTCCACTTT
CDR3aa: CASTTGTNSPLHF

d_gene: NA
j_gene: TRBJ2-3
abundance: few
v_gene: TRBV5-4
CDR3nt: TGTGCCAGCAGCTTATATGATACGCAGTATTTT
CDR3aa: CASSLYDTQYF

d_gene: TRBD1
j_gene: TRBJ1-5
abundance: once
v_gene: TRBV7-2
CDR3nt: TGTGCCAGCAGCTTAGGGCCGGGACAGACCCAACTGGAGCCCCAGCATTTT
CDR3aa: CASSLGPGQTQLEPQHF

d_gene: NA
j_gene: TRBJ2-5
abundance: many
v_gene: TRBV4-1
CDR3nt: TGCGCCAGCAGCCAAGACCGGGACACAGCGGAGACCCAGTACTTC
CDR3aa: CASSQDRDTAETQYF

d_gene: NA
j_gene: TRBJ1-3
abundance: NA
v_gene: TRBV30
CDR3nt: TGTGCCTGGAGGCTAACCGGGGCCGGAAACACCATATATTTT
CDR3aa: CAWRLTGAGNTIYF

d_gene: NA
j_gene: TRBJ1-3
abundance: NA
v_gene: TRBV27
CDR3nt: TGTGCCAGCAGTCCATCCTCGGCCTTCTCTGGAAACACCATATATTTT
CDR3aa: CASSPSSAFSGNTIYF

d_gene: NA
j_gene: TRBJ1-1
abundance: NA
v_gene: TRBV11-1
CDR3nt: TGTGCCAGCAGCCCGAGGCGGGGGCCGAACACTGAAGCTTTCTTT
CDR3aa: CASSPRRGPNTEAFF

d_gene: NA
j_gene: TRBJ1-1
abundance: NA
v_gene: TRBV7-2
CDR3nt: TGTGCCAGCAGCTTAGATGGTTCCGCGGGCAGTGAAGCTTTCTTT
CDR3aa: CASSLDGSAGSEAFF

d_gene: TRBD1
j_gene: TRBJ1-2
abundance: NA
v_gene: TRBV18
CDR3nt: TGTGCCAGCTCACCGCTAGACAGGGCCGAGAACTATGGCTACACCTTC
CDR3aa: CASSPLDRAENYGYTF

d_gene: NA
j_gene: TRBJ2-7
abundance: NA
v_gene: TRBV19
CDR3nt: TGTGCCAGTAGTATAAAACTCGGCTACGAGCAGTACTTC
CDR3aa: CASSIKLGYEQYF

d_gene: NA
j_gene: TRBJ1-3
abundance: once
v_gene: TRBV3-1/TRBV3-2
CDR3nt: TGTGCCAGCAGCCAAGGTCGGCCGACTGGAAACACCATATATTTT
CDR3aa: CASSQGRPTGNTIYF

d_gene: TRBD1
j_gene: TRBJ2-7
abundance: NA
v_gene: TRBV15
CDR3nt: TGTGCCACCAGCAGAGTGGGACAGGACAACGAGCAGTACTTC
CDR3aa: CATSRVGQDNEQYF

d_gene: NA
j_gene: TRBJ2-2
abundance: NA
v_gene: TRBV19
CDR3nt: TGTGCCAGTAGTCTAACTAGCTACGGGGAGCTGTTTTTT
CDR3aa: CASSLTSYGELFF

d_gene: TRBD1
j_gene: TRBJ1-6
abundance: NA
v_gene: TRBV30
CDR3nt: TGTGCCCGCTCCGGGACAGCCAATTCACCCCTCCACTTT
CDR3aa: CARSGTANSPLHF

d_gene: TRBD2
j_gene: TRBJ2-1
abundance: NA
v_gene: TRBV19
CDR3nt: TGTGCCAGTAGGCCCCGGCGCGGGGGTACGGATGAGCAGTTCTTC
CDR3aa: CASRPRRGGTDEQFF

d_gene: NA
j_gene: TRBJ1-2
abundance: NA
v_gene: TRBV12-3/TRBV12-4
CDR3nt: TGTGCCAGCTACTCCATGTGGGGCTACACCTTC
CDR3aa: CASYSMWGYTF

d_gene: TRBD1
j_gene: TRBJ1-2
abundance: NA
v_gene: TRBV15
CDR3nt: TGTGCCACCAGCAGAGGACAGGGGGCGTCCTATGGCTACACCTTC
CDR3aa: CATSRGQGASYGYTF

d_gene: NA
j_gene: TRBJ1-4
abundance: NA
v_gene: TRBV15
CDR3nt: TGTGCCACCAGCCAACGGGACGGATCTAATGAAAAACTGTTTTTT
CDR3aa: CATSQRDGSNEKLFF

d_gene: NA
j_gene: TRBJ2-3
abundance: once
v_gene: TRBV19
CDR3nt: TGTGCCAGTAGTACCCCCCCAGGGGCGCGCACAGATACGCAGTATTTT
CDR3aa: CASSTPPGARTDTQYF

d_gene: NA
j_gene: TRBJ2-3
abundance: NA
v_gene: TRBV6-5
CDR3nt: TGTGCCAGCAGTTACTCCTGGACAGAAGACACAGATACGCAGTATTTT
CDR3aa: CASSYSWTEDTDTQYF

d_gene: NA
j_gene: TRBJ1-1
abundance: few
v_gene: TRBV18
CDR3nt: TGTGCCAGCTCACGCGAGGACACTGAAGCTTTCTTT
CDR3aa: CASSREDTEAFF

d_gene: TRBD1
j_gene: TRBJ1-1
abundance: NA
v_gene: TRBV27
CDR3nt: TGTGCCAGCAATCCCGGGACAGGGGGCGCCGGCACTGAAGCTTTCTTT
CDR3aa: CASNPGTGGAGTEAFF

d_gene: NA
j_gene: TRBJ2-7
abundance: NA
v_gene: TRBV12-3/TRBV12-4
CDR3nt: TGTGCCAGCAGTAAAGCTACAGGGTACGAGCAGTACTTC
CDR3aa: CASSKATGYEQYF

d_gene: NA
j_gene: TRBJ1-1
abundance: NA
v_gene: TRBV6-5
CDR3nt: TGTGCCAGCAGTTACACTGATGCGGCAGGAGCTGAAGCTTTCTTT
CDR3aa: CASSYTDAAGAEAFF